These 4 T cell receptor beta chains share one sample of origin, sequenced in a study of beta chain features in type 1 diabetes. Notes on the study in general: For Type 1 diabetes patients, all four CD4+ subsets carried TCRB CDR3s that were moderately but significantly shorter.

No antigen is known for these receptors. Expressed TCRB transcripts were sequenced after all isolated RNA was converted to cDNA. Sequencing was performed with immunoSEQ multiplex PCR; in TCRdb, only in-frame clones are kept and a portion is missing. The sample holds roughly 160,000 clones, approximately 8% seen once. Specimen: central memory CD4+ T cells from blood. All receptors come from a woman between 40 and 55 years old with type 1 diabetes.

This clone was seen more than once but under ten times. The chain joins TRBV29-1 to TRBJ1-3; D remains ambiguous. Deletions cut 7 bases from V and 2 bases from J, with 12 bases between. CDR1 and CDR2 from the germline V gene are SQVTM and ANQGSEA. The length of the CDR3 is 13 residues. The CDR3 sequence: CSGAPEAGNTIYF. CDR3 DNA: TGCAGCGGAGCCCCGGAGGCTGGAAACACCATATATTTT.

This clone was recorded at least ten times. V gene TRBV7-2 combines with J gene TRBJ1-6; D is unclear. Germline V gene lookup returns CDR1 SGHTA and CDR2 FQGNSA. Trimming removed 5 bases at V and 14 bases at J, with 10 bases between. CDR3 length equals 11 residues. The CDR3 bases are TGTGCCAGCAGCCGACGCGGAGCCCTCCACTTT. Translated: CASSRRGALHF. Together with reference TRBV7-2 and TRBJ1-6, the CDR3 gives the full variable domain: GAGVSQSPSNKVTEKGKDVELRCDPISGHTALYWYRQSLGQGLEFLIYFQGNSAPDKSGLPSDRFSAERTGGSVSTLTIQRTQQEDSAVYLCASSRRGALHFGNGTRLTVT.

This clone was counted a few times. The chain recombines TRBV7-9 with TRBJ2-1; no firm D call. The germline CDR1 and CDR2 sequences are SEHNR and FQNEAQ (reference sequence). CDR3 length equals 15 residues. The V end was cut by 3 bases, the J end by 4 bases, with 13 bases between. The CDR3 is CASSFLQPGYNEQFF. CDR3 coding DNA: TGTGCCAGCAGCTTTCTCCAGCCAGGATACAATGAGCAGTTCTTC. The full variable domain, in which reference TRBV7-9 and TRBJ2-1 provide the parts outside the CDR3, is DTGVSQNPRHKITKRGQNVTFRCDPISEHNRLYWYRQTLGQGPEFLTYFQNEAQLEKSRLLSDRFSAERPKGSFSTLEIQRTEQGDSAMYLCASSFLQPGYNEQFFGPGTRLTVL.

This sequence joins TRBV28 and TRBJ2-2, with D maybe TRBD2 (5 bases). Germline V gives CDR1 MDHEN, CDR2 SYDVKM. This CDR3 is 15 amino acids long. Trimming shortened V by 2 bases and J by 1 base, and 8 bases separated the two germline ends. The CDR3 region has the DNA TGTGCCAGCAGTTTAGGAGGAGGGAACACCGGGGAGCTGTTTTTT. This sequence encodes CASSLGGGNTGELFF. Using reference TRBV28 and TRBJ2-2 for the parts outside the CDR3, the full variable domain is DVKVTQSSRYLVKRTGEKVFLECVQDMDHENMFWYRQDPGLGLRLIYFSYDVKMKEKGDIPEGYSVSREKKERFSLILESASTNQTSMYLCASSLGGGNTGELFFGEGSRLTVL.